The rows below give T cell receptor beta chains drawn from one sample of a study of blood T cell repertoires in COVID-19. Produced via immunoSEQ multiplex PCR; TCRdb's table is partial and in-frame only. The table records around 26,000 clones, around 86% of them present only once. The sample comprised peripheral blood. Source of these receptors: a human donor in a cohort sampled during active COVID-19. CDR3s include the opening cysteine and the closing phenylalanine or tryptophan. The D gene is left open where the match is weak. Size tells how often a clone was seen (once, few, many) or the class of an expanded clone, and some rows leave it out.

cdr3_aa | cdr3_nt | clone_size | j_call | v_call | d_call
CASSLYSTSGRYEQYF | TGTGCCAGCAGTTTATACTCGACTAGCGGGAGGTACGAGCAGTACTTC | . | TRBJ2-7 | TRBV28 | TRBD2
CASRLDSSYEQYF | TGTGCCAGCAGACTCGACAGTTCCTACGAGCAGTACTTC | . | TRBJ2-7 | TRBV12-3/TRBV12-4 | .
CASPRGQYF | TGTGCCAGCCCCCGAGGGCAGTACTTC | once | TRBJ2-7 | TRBV6-7 | .
CASSQRQSPSGANVLTF | TGTGCCAGCTCACAGAGACAGAGCCCCTCTGGGGCCAACGTCCTGACTTTC | few | TRBJ2-6 | TRBV18 | .
CASSQGSDRLIRNIQYF | TGCGCCAGCAGCCAAGGTAGCGACAGGTTGATCCGAAACATTCAGTACTTC | . | TRBJ2-4 | TRBV4-3 | .
CASSRRLANVYEQYF | TGTGCCAGCAGCCGACGACTAGCGAATGTCTACGAGCAGTACTTC | . | TRBJ2-7 | TRBV11-3 | TRBD2
CASSQNPPGQGAIVNSPLHF | TGCGCCAGCAGTCAAAATCCCCCCGGACAGGGGGCGATTGTGAATTCACCCCTCCACTTT | once | TRBJ1-6 | TRBV4-3 | TRBD1
CASSLGGGYNEQFF | TGTGCCAGCAGCCTCGGCGGGGGTTACAATGAGCAGTTCTTC | . | TRBJ2-1 | TRBV5-5 | TRBD2
CASSSTGSYGYTF | TGTGCCAGCAGCTCCACAGGGTCCTATGGCTACACCTTC | few | TRBJ1-2 | TRBV11-2 | .
CASTPGQGPQPQHF | TGTGCCAGCACTCCGGGACAGGGGCCTCAGCCCCAGCATTTT | few | TRBJ1-5 | TRBV6-6 | TRBD1
CASSRLAYTGELFF | TGTGCCAGCAGCAGACTAGCGTACACCGGGGAGCTGTTTTTT | . | TRBJ2-2 | TRBV6-2/TRBV6-3 | TRBD2
CASSSRTSGSQETQYF | TGTGCCAGCAGCTCTCGGACTAGCGGTTCTCAAGAGACCCAGTACTTC | . | TRBJ2-5 | TRBV11-1 | TRBD2